Reported below is one T cell receptor (beta chain). What it recognizes is unknown. Germline CDR1 and CDR2: MNHEY and SVGAGI. The CDR3 contains 15 residues. Between the trimmed V and J ends, which lost 0 bases and 0 bases, there was a span of 8 bases. The sample originates from a study of cytomegalovirus exposure and HLA in healthy donors. Study-level results: It emerged from a later analysis that several of the most significant clusters appeared to be linked to common viral pathogens. It was confirmed in vitro that a few of the CMV-associated chains were specific for CMV antigens.

PCR primers comprised 60 Vbeta and 13 Jbeta primers. Assay: immunoSEQ multiplex PCR; the TCRdb copy retains only in-frame clones and omits some. The profile covers fewer than 250,000 clones, with almost 75% appearing a single time and 3% to 3.5% taken by the ten largest. The chain has TRBV6-5 and TRBJ1-1, with D uncertain. The receptor was derived from a woman under 40 in good health and CMV-seropositive. Sequenced sample: PBMCs. The DNA for the CDR3 is TGTGCCAGCAGTTACTCGGGAGACCTGAACACTGAAGCTTTCTTT. Encoded protein: CASSYSGDLNTEAFF.